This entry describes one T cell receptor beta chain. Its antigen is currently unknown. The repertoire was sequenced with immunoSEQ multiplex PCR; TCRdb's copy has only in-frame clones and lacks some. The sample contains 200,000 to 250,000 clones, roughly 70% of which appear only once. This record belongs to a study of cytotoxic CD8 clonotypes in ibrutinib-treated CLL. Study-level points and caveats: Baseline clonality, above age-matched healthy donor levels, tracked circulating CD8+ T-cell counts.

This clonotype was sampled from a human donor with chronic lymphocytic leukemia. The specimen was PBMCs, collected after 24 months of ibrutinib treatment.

The CDR3 reads CASSSPRGGLRDEKLFF. CDR3 in DNA: TGTGCCAGCAGTTCCCCTCGGGGAGGGCTAAGAGATGAAAAACTGTTTTTT. The chain is built from TRBV28 and TRBJ1-4; D is undetermined. The CDR3 is 17 amino acids. Germline V gene data show CDR1 as MDHEN and CDR2 as SYDVKM. The V and J ends lost 4 bases and 6 bases respectively, with 21 bases between them.